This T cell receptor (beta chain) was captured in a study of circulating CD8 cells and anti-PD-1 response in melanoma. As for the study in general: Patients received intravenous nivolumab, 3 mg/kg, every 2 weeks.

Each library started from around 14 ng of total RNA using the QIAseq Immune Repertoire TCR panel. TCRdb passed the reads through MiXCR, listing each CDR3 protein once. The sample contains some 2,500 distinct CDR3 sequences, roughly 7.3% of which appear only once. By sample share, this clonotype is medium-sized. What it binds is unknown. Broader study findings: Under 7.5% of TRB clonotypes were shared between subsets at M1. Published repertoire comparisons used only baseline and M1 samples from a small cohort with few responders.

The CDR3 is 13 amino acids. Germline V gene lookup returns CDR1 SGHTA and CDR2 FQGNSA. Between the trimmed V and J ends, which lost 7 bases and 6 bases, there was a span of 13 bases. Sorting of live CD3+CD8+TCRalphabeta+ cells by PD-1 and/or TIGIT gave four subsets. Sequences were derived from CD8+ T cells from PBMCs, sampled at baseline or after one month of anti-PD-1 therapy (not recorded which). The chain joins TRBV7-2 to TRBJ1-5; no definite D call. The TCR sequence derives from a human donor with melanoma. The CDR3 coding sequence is TGTGCCAGCACCCCCCTCGTCTCTCAGCCCCAGCATTTT. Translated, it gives CASTPLVSQPQHF.